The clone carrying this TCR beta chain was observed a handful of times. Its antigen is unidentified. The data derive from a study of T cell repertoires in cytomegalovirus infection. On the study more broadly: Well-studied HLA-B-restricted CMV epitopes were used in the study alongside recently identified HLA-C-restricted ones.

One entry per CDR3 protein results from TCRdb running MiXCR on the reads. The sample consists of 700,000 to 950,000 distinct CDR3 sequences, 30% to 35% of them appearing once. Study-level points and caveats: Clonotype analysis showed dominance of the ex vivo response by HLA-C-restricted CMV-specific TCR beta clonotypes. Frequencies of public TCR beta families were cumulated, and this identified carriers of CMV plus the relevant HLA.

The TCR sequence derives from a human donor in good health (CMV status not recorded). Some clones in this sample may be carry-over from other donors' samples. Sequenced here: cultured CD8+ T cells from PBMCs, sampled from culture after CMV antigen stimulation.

The CDR3 coding sequence is TGTGCCAGCAGCTTGGGTCCCCTAGCGGGGACAGATACGCAGTATTTT. It is translated as CASSLGPLAGTDTQYF. This chain connects TRBV5-4 to TRBJ2-3, with 9 bases aligning to TRBD2. The CDR3 consists of 16 residues. Germline assignment: CDR1 SGHNT and CDR2 YYREEE (reference sequence). With 0 bases clipped from V and 3 bases from J, the junction kept 5 bases outside the gene matches.